These 32 T cell receptor beta chains share one sample of origin, sequenced in a study of CD8 T cells in ankylosing spondylitis. These TCRs' antigens remain unknown. General observations from the study: For ankylosing spondylitis blood, a TCR beta motif of roughly 8 highly homologous variants appeared characteristic.

Each CDR3 protein is one row after TCRdb ran MiXCR on the 5' RACE reads. The table lists around 140,000 distinct CDR3 sequences, 15% to 20% of them singletons. Input material: blood, either unsorted or a sorted T cell fraction (not recorded which). Receptors were obtained from a male donor with ankylosing spondylitis.

The CDR3 loop is CASSLRDSYGYTF. The CDR3 DNA is TGTGCCAGCAGTTTGAGGGACAGCTATGGCTACACCTTC. J is TRBJ1-2 and V is TRBV12-3 or TRBV12-4; 7 positions agree with TRBD1. This CDR3 region has 13 residues. Trimming cost V 3 bases and J 4 bases; bases outside gene matches: 2.

This clonotype has just a few counts. This chain uses TRBV12-3 or TRBV12-4 with TRBJ2-1; 9 bases fit TRBD1. V was clipped by 7 bases and J by 6 bases; unmatched bases: 13. The length of the CDR3 is 16 residues. The CDR3 sequence is CASTLTGQGLGNEQFF. The DNA for the CDR3 is TGTGCCAGCACCCTGACGGGACAGGGTCTGGGCAATGAGCAGTTCTTC.

This chain joins TRBV2 and TRBJ1-2, with a weak D call TRBD1 (5 bases). Germline values: CDR1 SNHLY, CDR2 FYNNEI. The CDR3 has 14 residues. V was cut by 4 bases and J by 0 bases, with 9 bases left in between. As DNA, the CDR3 is TGTGCCAGCAGTGGGGACGGAGCTAACTATGGCTACACCTTC. This codes for CASSGDGANYGYTF.

This clonotype was found many times. This chain joins TRBV6-1 and TRBJ2-7; 9 positions match TRBD1. J gave up 3 bases and V 8 bases, and 14 bases lay outside the gene matches. This CDR3 contains 16 residues. The germline V gene encodes CDR1 MNHNS and CDR2 SASEGT. The CDR3 DNA reads TGTGCCAGCGGACAGGGGAGCGGGGAGGTCATCTACGAGCAGTACTTC. Translated, it gives CASGQGSGEVIYEQYF.

This chain connects TRBV20-1 to TRBJ2-1, with D possibly TRBD2 on 5 matching bases. This CDR3 is built from 11 residues. V lost 3 bases to trimming and J lost 13 bases, with 13 bases between them. Germline CDR1 is DFQATT and CDR2 is SNEGSKA (reference sequence). The CDR3 region has the DNA TGCAGTGCTAGTATAGCGTTCGAACAGTTCTTC. Protein: CSASIAFEQFF.

This clonotype was seen ten or more times. This rearrangement joins TRBV4-1 to TRBJ2-1; possible D gene TRBD1, 6 bases. The CDR3 has 17 amino acids. From germline, CDR1 is MGHRA and CDR2 YSYEKL. Trimming removed 1 base at V and 0 bases at J, with 13 bases between. In DNA form, the CDR3 reads TGCGCCAGCAGCCAAGGGGACATCGGTAGCTCCTACAATGAGCAGTTCTTC. This encodes CASSQGDIGSSYNEQFF.

This chain joins TRBV29-1 and TRBJ2-1; TRBD1 or TRBD2 may be the D gene (6 bases each). The CDR3 sequence is 10 residues long. Trimming cost V 7 bases and J 10 bases, with 11 bases left between them. The V gene's germline CDR1 is SQVTM and CDR2 ANQGSEA. The CDR3 reads CSDIGGEQFF. In DNA form, the CDR3 reads TGCAGCGATATAGGGGGGGAGCAGTTCTTC.

This clonotype was detected a few times. The chain is built from TRBV7-9 and TRBJ1-2, with D possibly matching TRBD1 (5 bases). V lost 1 base to trimming and J lost 3 bases, with 18 bases between them. Germline V CDR1 and CDR2: SEHNR, FQNEAQ (reference sequence). The CDR3 is 17 residues long. The DNA of the CDR3 is TGTGCCAGCAGCTTAGGGAACGACAGCGAGAGCGACTATGGCTACACCTTC. This gives the protein CASSLGNDSESDYGYTF.

This clonotype was picked up many times. The chain joins TRBV9 to TRBJ1-1; TRBD1 matches 8 bases. V lost 2 bases to trimming and J lost 3 bases; unmatched junction nucleotides: 6. In germline, CDR1 is SGDLS, CDR2 YYNGEE. The CDR3 runs 15 residues. For the CDR3, the DNA is TGTGCCAGCAGCGTGCAGACAGGGGTGGACACTGAAGCTTTCTTT. Residues: CASSVQTGVDTEAFF.

This chain joins TRBV7-9 and TRBJ2-1, with 14 bases aligning to TRBD2. Trimming removed 5 bases from V and 8 bases from J; junction bases left unmatched: 2. Germline lookup yields CDR1 SEHNR and CDR2 FQNEAQ (reference sequence). This CDR3 is 14 amino acids long. The CDR3 loop is CASSLTSGRDEQFF. The DNA for the CDR3 is TGTGCCAGCAGCCTGACTAGCGGGAGGGATGAGCAGTTCTTC.

Written as DNA, the CDR3 is TGTGCCAGCAGCCCGCTTAGCGGAGGCAGCTCCTACGAGCAGTACTTC. Translating it yields CASSPLSGGSSYEQYF. The chain joins TRBV3-1 to TRBJ2-7; perhaps TRBD2 as D (6 bases). Between the trimmed V and J ends, which lost 4 bases and 0 bases, there was a span of 16 bases. This CDR3 is built from 16 residues. Germline CDR1 reads LGHDT; CDR2 reads YNNKEL (reference sequence).

In this sample, this clonotype turned up a few times. The CDR3 DNA follows: TGTGCCAGCAGCCACCGTGCGGGGCGACAGGGTGATGCCAAAAACATTCAGTACTTC. Amino acid sequence: CASSHRAGRQGDAKNIQYF. The chain is built from TRBV3-1 and TRBJ2-4; a possible D gene is TRBD1 (7 bases). Germline values: CDR1 LGHDT, CDR2 YNNKEL (reference sequence). Trimming pared 3 bases from V and 1 base from J, leaving 22 bases between. CDR3 length: 19 residues.

This clonotype was picked up many times. J is TRBJ2-2 and V is TRBV7-8; 7 bases match TRBD2. The CDR3 totals 16 residues. Germline V CDR1 and CDR2: SGHVS, FQNEAQ. V trimming: 2 bases; J trimming: 5 bases; junction bases outside the gene matches: 8. In DNA, the CDR3 is TGTGCCAGCAGCTTATTAGGCGGGAGCGGGACCGGGGAGCTGTTTTTT. It translates to CASSLLGGSGTGELFF.

The chain recombines TRBV6-5 with TRBJ2-3; D call uncertain. The CDR3 is 16 amino acids. The V end lost 2 bases, the J end lost 2 bases, and 14 bases lay between the germline ends. Germline-derived CDR1 and CDR2 are MNHEY and SVGAGI. The CDR3 protein is CASSYGWAPNTDTQYF. In DNA form, the CDR3 reads TGTGCCAGCAGTTACGGGTGGGCACCCAACACAGATACGCAGTATTTT.

This clonotype was seen only a few times. Here the CDR3 reads CASSRGVDGTQYF. As DNA, the CDR3 is TGTGCCAGCAGCAGGGGGGTAGACGGGACCCAGTACTTC. The chain carries TRBV7-9 and TRBJ2-5; D may match TRBD1 or TRBD2 (6 bases each). Germline lookup yields CDR1 SEHNR and CDR2 FQNEAQ (reference sequence). The germline V and J ends were trimmed by 5 bases and 7 bases, with 14 bases remaining between them. The CDR3 has 13 residues. Full variable domain (remainder filled in from reference TRBV7-9 and TRBJ2-5): DTGVSQNPRHKITKRGQNVTFRCDPISEHNRLYWYRQTLGQGPEFLTYFQNEAQLEKSRLLSDRFSAERPKGSFSTLEIQRTEQGDSAMYLCASSRGVDGTQYFGPGTRLLVL.

This clonotype appeared a few times. The chain employs TRBV28 and TRBJ2-3; TRBD1 matches at 9 bases. J gave up 4 bases and V 4 bases, and 6 bases lay outside the gene matches. CDR3 length: 15 residues. From germline, CDR1 is MDHEN and CDR2 SYDVKM. In DNA, the CDR3 is TGTGCCAGCAGTTCCGAGACAGGGGGGGCAGATACGCAGTATTTT. It encodes CASSSETGGADTQYF.

This clonotype appeared a few times. The gene calls are TRBV11-1 and TRBJ2-7, with TRBD2 matching over 13 bases. Unmatched junction bases numbered 11, after V lost 4 bases and J lost 2 bases. Germline V gives CDR1 SGHAT, CDR2 FQDESV (reference sequence). This CDR3 region has 18 residues. CDR3 loop: CASSSREGLAGPAYEQYF. CDR3 DNA sequence: TGTGCCAGCAGCTCGAGAGAGGGACTAGCGGGACCGGCCTACGAGCAGTACTTC.

The V gene is TRBV28, the J gene TRBJ2-7; 7 bases are a match to TRBD1. V trimming: 6 bases; J trimming: 6 bases; junction bases outside the gene matches: 11. Germline V gives CDR1 MDHEN, CDR2 SYDVKM. This CDR3 is built from 14 residues. Here the CDR3 DNA reads TGTGCCAGCAGGGACCGGGCCAACAGGGGCGAGCAGTACTTC. Protein sequence: CASRDRANRGEQYF.

This clonotype was seen a few times. The chain combines TRBV28 with TRBJ2-1, with 8 bases matching TRBD2. Germline loops: CDR1 MDHEN, CDR2 SYDVKM. The CDR3 covers 15 residues. The trim removed 5 bases at V and 4 bases at J, leaving 7 bases unmatched. The CDR3 region is CASSPGTREYNEQFF. The CDR3 DNA follows: TGTGCCAGCAGTCCCGGGACTAGGGAATACAATGAGCAGTTCTTC.

This chain connects TRBV27 to TRBJ2-1; D might be TRBD1 (5 bases). Trimming left V 6 bases short and J 7 bases short, with 13 bases between. Germline V lookup: CDR1 MNHEY, CDR2 SMNVEV (reference sequence). There are 13 residues in the CDR3. The CDR3: CASSKGIPNEQFF. The CDR3 DNA is TGTGCCAGCAGCAAGGGGATCCCAAATGAGCAGTTCTTC.

The chain employs TRBV28 and TRBJ1-5; no firm D call. This CDR3 is built from 14 residues. Germline V gives CDR1 MDHEN, CDR2 SYDVKM. V lost 6 bases to trimming and J lost 0 bases, with 9 bases between them. In DNA, the CDR3 is TGTGCCAGCAGCCATGGTTATAGCAATCAGCCCCAGCATTTT. It translates to CASSHGYSNQPQHF.

This clonotype was detected only a few times. The chain employs TRBV4-1 and TRBJ2-1, with 14 bases lining up with TRBD2. Germline-derived CDR1 and CDR2 are MGHRA and YSYEKL. The CDR3 is 14 residues long. V was clipped by 3 bases and J by 11 bases; unmatched bases: 3. The CDR3 DNA follows: TGCGCCAGCAGCCAGGGGACTAGCGGGAGAAAGCAGTTCTTC. Translating it yields CASSQGTSGRKQFF.

This clonotype was counted at least ten times. The chain links TRBV7-8 to TRBJ1-5; D might be TRBD1 (5 bases). The germline V gene encodes CDR1 SGHVS and CDR2 FQNEAQ. This CDR3 has 16 residues. The ends were cut back, 1 base at V and 1 base at J, with 11 bases in the middle. The CDR3 DNA reads as TGTGCCAGCAGCTTAGAGGGACCATGGAGCAATCAGCCCCAGCATTTT. This gives the protein CASSLEGPWSNQPQHF.

This clonotype has a handful of counts. The rearrangement links TRBV4-2 to TRBJ2-5; TRBD2 matches at 11 bases. The CDR3 runs 17 residues. The V and J ends lost 0 bases and 6 bases, in that order; junction bases with no gene match: 9. Looked up from germline, CDR1 is LGHNA and CDR2 is YNFKEQ. The CDR3 region has the DNA TGTGCCAGCAGCCAAGAAGGGCCTAGCGGGAGGAGCCAGACCCAGTACTTC. Translating it yields CASSQEGPSGRSQTQYF.

This clonotype appeared many times. The chain has TRBV12-3 or TRBV12-4 and TRBJ1-1; D is undetermined. The CDR3 totals 13 residues. Trimming cost V 3 bases and J 4 bases, with 9 bases left between them. CDR3 residues: CASSFHGPTEAFF. DNA for the CDR3: TGTGCCAGCAGTTTCCATGGGCCCACTGAAGCTTTCTTT.

This clonotype appeared a few times. The chain recombines TRBV5-1 with TRBJ2-1; D not resolved. This CDR3 has 14 residues. Between the trimmed V and J ends, which lost 2 bases and 7 bases, there was a span of 13 bases. Germline V gene lookup returns CDR1 SGHRS and CDR2 YFSETQ. The DNA of the CDR3 is TGCGCCAGCAGCTTTCCTAGTTCCGGGAATGAGCAGTTCTTC. Translated, it gives CASSFPSSGNEQFF.

The chain has TRBV5-1 and TRBJ2-1; 7 bases are shared with TRBD1. The CDR3 sequence is 18 residues long. CDR1 and CDR2 from the germline V gene are SGHRS and YFSETQ. The V and J ends lost 0 bases and 3 bases, in that order; junction bases with no gene match: 12. This CDR3 is CASSLATFGQVNYNEQFF. CDR3 coding DNA: TGCGCCAGCAGCTTGGCAACCTTTGGACAGGTAAACTACAATGAGCAGTTCTTC.

This CDR3 is CASSLGGMPDTQYF. The CDR3, as DNA: TGTGCCAGCAGTTTAGGAGGGATGCCAGATACGCAGTATTTT. This chain links TRBV12-3 or TRBV12-4 with TRBJ2-3, with TRBD2 as a possible D gene (5 bases). Trimming took off 1 base at V and 4 bases at J, with 9 bases between the two ends. The CDR3 sequence is 14 residues long.

A few counts support this clonotype. V and J are TRBV12-3 or TRBV12-4 and TRBJ2-1; weak D call: TRBD2 (5 bases). V lost 4 bases and J 5 bases, leaving 12 bases between the germline ends. The CDR3 sequence is 14 residues long. The CDR3 reads CASSWETRNNEQFF. The CDR3 bases are TGTGCCAGCAGTTGGGAGACAAGAAACAATGAGCAGTTCTTC.

This clonotype has a handful of counts. The rearrangement links TRBV13 to TRBJ2-7; perhaps TRBD2 as D (5 bases). The CDR3 loop spans 13 amino acids. Trimming left V 5 bases short and J 3 bases short, with 11 bases between. Germline CDR1 is PRHDT and CDR2 is FYEKMQ (reference sequence). The CDR3 is CASSPPRVYEQYF. The CDR3 bases are TGTGCCAGCAGCCCCCCGAGGGTCTACGAGCAGTACTTC. The full variable domain, completed using reference TRBV13 and TRBJ2-7, is AAGVIQSPRHLIKEKRETATLKCYPIPRHDTVYWYQQGPGQDPQFLISFYEKMQSDKGSIPDRFSAQQFSDYHSELNMSSLELGDSALYFCASSPPRVYEQYFGPGTRLTVT.

The sample holds a few counts of this clonotype. V and J are TRBV4-1 and TRBJ2-1, with 10 bases lining up with TRBD2. The germline CDR1 and CDR2 sequences are MGHRA and YSYEKL. CDR3 length: 15 amino acids. The ends lost 2 bases at V and 6 bases at J; junction bases unmatched: 4. The CDR3 sequence is CASSQLAGEINEQFF. CDR3 coding DNA: TGCGCCAGCAGCCAACTAGCGGGAGAGATCAATGAGCAGTTCTTC.

Comment on this clonotype: A much larger clone differs from this one at a single base, so this may be a read error. This sequence joins TRBV29-1 and TRBJ1-1; D perhaps matches TRBD1 (5 bases). CDR1 is SQVTM and CDR2 is ANQGSEA in the germline V gene. This CDR3 region has 11 residues. V was cut by 4 bases and J by 5 bases, with 8 bases left in between. DNA for the CDR3: TGCAGCGTTGCGTGGGGGACTGAAGCTTTCTTT. This encodes CSVAWGTEAFF.